The T cell receptor (beta chain) under discussion was sequenced for a study of blood T cell repertoires in COVID-19. Overall study: Material from acute and convalescent COVID-19 was sourced from the United States, Italy and Spain.

Original data processing: Estimated nucleated cell counts came from reference gene primer amplification. Clones were sequenced by immunoSEQ multiplex PCR, and TCRdb holds only the in-frame ones, with some missing. The V and J calls and clone size were taken over from that table, and D and trimming were inferred from the DNA. The top ten clones hold roughly a tenth of a sample with under 200,000 clones, roughly 80% of them seen once. The CDR3 extends over 17 amino acids. The V and J ends lost 1 base and 0 bases respectively, with 10 bases between them. The germline V gene encodes CDR1 LNHNV and CDR2 YYDKDF (reference sequence).

The sequence was collected from a man aged 65-85 years with active or convalescent COVID-19. The chain joins TRBV15 to TRBJ2-6; D is unresolved. The specimen sequenced was peripheral blood. Written as DNA, the CDR3 is TGTGCCACCAGCAGAGCTGCACTCCGCTCTGGGGCCAACGTCCTGACTTTC. Translating gives CATSRAALRSGANVLTF.